Shown below are 2 T cell receptor beta chains from a single sample sequenced in a study of regulatory dendritic cells for organ transplantation. Clones were sequenced by immunoSEQ multiplex PCR, and TCRdb holds only the in-frame ones, with some missing. The sample records under 9,000 clones, roughly two thirds being singletons. Sorted subsets were CFSE-labeled and cultured approximately 5 days with allogeneic dendritic cells. No antigen has been identified for these receptors. Sequenced material: memory CD4+ T cells from blood cultured with dendritic cells. Subset of the sample: CD45RO+ memory T cells. The receptors were sampled from a human donor in good health.

This chain connects TRBV6-6 to TRBJ1-5; D possibly corresponds to TRBD1 (5 bases). Trimming cost V 5 bases and J 3 bases, with 11 bases left between them. The CDR3 contains 14 residues. Looked up from germline, CDR1 is MNHNY and CDR2 is SVGAGI (reference sequence). The CDR3 DNA follows: TGTGCCAGCAGTGATGACAGTCTCAATCAGCCCCAGCATTTT. Encoded protein: CASSDDSLNQPQHF.

The CDR3: CASSLRGSISGANVLTF. The CDR3 DNA reads TGTGCCAGCAGCTTAAGAGGTTCGATCTCTGGGGCCAACGTCCTGACTTTC. The chain is built from TRBV7-3 and TRBJ2-6; D gene uncertain. V gave up 1 base and J gave up 0 bases, with 10 bases separating them. CDR1 is SGHTA and CDR2 is FQGTGA in the germline V gene. This CDR3 contains 17 residues.